The sequence of this TCR beta chain was determined in a study of shared clonotypes between healthy human individuals. With respect to this clone: Its antigen is not identified.

Germline CDR1 reads KGHSH; CDR2 reads LQKENI. The CDR3 runs to 13 residues. Trimming stripped 3 bases from V and 8 bases from J, with 10 bases between. Some clones are missing from TCRdb's copy, which holds only in-frame ones; the method was immunoSEQ multiplex PCR. The table lists some 680,000 clones, about three quarters of them singletons. Findings of the study overall: Sequencing depth was predicted to influence how clonotypes are shared among donors. The diversity represented, both genetic and in exposure history, was limited by few donors.

The specimen sequenced was memory CD4+ T cells sorted from blood. Subset of the sample: CD45RA-negative fraction. This receptor was taken from a woman in her 30s in good health. The chain couples TRBV18 to TRBJ1-4; D not resolved. CDR3 DNA sequence: TGTGCCAGCTCACCCGCGGTGGACGAAAAACTGTTTTTT. Translating gives CASSPAVDEKLFF. The whole variable domain, remainder taken from reference TRBV18 and TRBJ1-4, is NAGVMQNPRHLVRRRGQEARLRCSPMKGHSHVYWYRQLPEEGLKFMVYLQKENIIDESGMPKERFSAEFPKEGPSILRIQQVVRGDSAAYFCASSPAVDEKLFFGSGTQLSVL.